This is a list of T cell receptor beta chains from one sample in a study of pediatric ulcerative colitis. Repertoires were generated with immunoSEQ multiplex PCR, while TCRdb's copy carries only in-frame clones and drops some. The data hold 10,000 to 13,000 clones, with about four fifths observed a single time. The sample consisted of gut tissue. Receptor source: a girl aged 10-17 years who was a control in a study of pediatric ulcerative colitis. The conserved cysteine and the conserved F or W are not part of the CDR3 here.

V | CDR3
TRBV6-5 | ASRSSFEQY
TRBV6-1 | ASSEAGGRGDEKLF
TRBV27 | ASSRGVNEQF
TRBV25-1 | AGSLTASATQY
TRBV28 | ASSQDRTVSYEQY
TRBV6-5 | ASSLDSNQPQH
TRBV20-1 | SHRVGNEQF
TRBV28 | ASTNTVGTDTQY
TRBV5-4 | ASSLGAGGPYEQY
TRBV6-1 | ASSEAGRVVTNYGYT
TRBV15 | ATSTGSAGELF
TRBV6-4 | ASSEWGGDTQY
TRBV7-8 | ASSSPDVLGTAYEQY
TRBV2 | ASKRIGGGEQF
TRBV7-6 | ASSLDSGTSIPDTQY
TRBV5-8 | ASSLFGETQY
TRBV28 | ASSPTRDGNEKLF
TRBV4-3 | ASSQDPVAGQTQY
TRBV5-1 | ASSFGSGPAYEQY
TRBV6-1 | ASSEATGNTGELF
TRBV11-2 | ASSGLVGVEQY
TRBV5-6 | ASSLPAPYEQY
TRBV6-4 | ASSGTGLAGADTQY
TRBV19 | ASSSRLAAEQF
TRBV9 | ASSPQARIFQETQY
TRBV7-9 | ASSLVEEAGTEAF
TRBV27 | ASSPFGLRGSGYGYT
TRBV28 | ASNPQRNTGELF
TRBV11-2 | ASSLRARETQY
TRBV30 | ASIKGAAGETQY
TRBV7-2 | ASSAHRGGGEKLF
TRBV4-1 | ASSQGLPRGYNEQF
TRBV7-9 | ASSWAGGRVDTEAF
TRBV6-6 | ASSGKTQY
TRBV5-1 | ASSGSDTQY
TRBV7-9 | ASSFSRGAGTEAF
TRBV4-3 | ASSPVGTGGYEQY
TRBV6-6 | ASSRTSGSYNEQF
TRBV7-9 | ASSFALGVGYYGYT
TRBV7-2 | ASSSWTGTNQPQH
TRBV7-9 | ASSPWTGFEYYT
TRBV30 | AWSPGLAGSYEQY
TRBV10-3 | AISEAGSLPEQF
TRBV5-1 | ASNGDSWGTQY
TRBV6-1 | ASSAEAGEAQPQH
TRBV6-4 | ASSPGDADTQY
TRBV6-5 | ASRQTNYGYT
TRBV14 | ASSQGRFYGYT
TRBV28 | ASSWSGGAF
TRBV6-5 | ASSYSVTLEAF
TRBV10-1 | ASSRLLAGGPDTQY
TRBV9 | ASSQGLSGRANEQF
TRBV28 | ASSPGSDTIY
TRBV30 | AWSKDSNQPQH
TRBV5-4 | ASGVDTGELF
TRBV6-5 | ASSYSTSGRGNTQY
TRBV28 | ASRVTALTGELF
TRBV14 | ASSRDFNYGYT
TRBV29-1 | SVASRLAGPWEQY
TRBV10-3 | AIGLNNEQF